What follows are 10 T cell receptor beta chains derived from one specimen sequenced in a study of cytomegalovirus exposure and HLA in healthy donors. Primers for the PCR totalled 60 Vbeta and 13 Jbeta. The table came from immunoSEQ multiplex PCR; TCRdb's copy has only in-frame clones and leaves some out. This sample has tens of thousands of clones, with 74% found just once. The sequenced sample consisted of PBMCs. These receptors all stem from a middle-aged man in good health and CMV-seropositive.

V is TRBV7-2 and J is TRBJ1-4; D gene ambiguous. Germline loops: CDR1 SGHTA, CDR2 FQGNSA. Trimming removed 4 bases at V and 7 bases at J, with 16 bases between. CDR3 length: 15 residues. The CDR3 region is CASSSPGFESEKLFF. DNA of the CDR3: TGTGCCAGCAGCTCCCCCGGGTTTGAGAGTGAAAAACTGTTTTTT.

The CDR3 here is CASSHPDRPASYEQYF. The CDR3 nucleotides read TGCGCCAGCAGCCATCCTGACAGGCCTGCCTCCTACGAGCAGTACTTC. V gene TRBV4-3 combines with J gene TRBJ2-5, with D maybe TRBD1 (6 bases). Judging by the DNA end, TRBJ2-7 fits better; the J call may be wrong. The germline CDR1 and CDR2 sequences are LGHNA and YSLEER. There are 16 residues in the CDR3.

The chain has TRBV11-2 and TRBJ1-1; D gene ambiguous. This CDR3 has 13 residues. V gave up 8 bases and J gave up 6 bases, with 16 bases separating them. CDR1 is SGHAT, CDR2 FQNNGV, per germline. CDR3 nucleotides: TGTGCCAGCCGACGGTCTGACACGGCTGAAGCTTTCTTT. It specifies CASRRSDTAEAFF.

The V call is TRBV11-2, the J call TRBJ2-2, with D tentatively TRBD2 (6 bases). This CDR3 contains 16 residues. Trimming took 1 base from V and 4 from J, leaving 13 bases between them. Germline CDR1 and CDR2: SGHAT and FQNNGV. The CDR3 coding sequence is TGTGCCAGCAGCTTAGCGCTGACTAGGGGCACCGGGGAGCTGTTTTTT. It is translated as CASSLALTRGTGELFF.

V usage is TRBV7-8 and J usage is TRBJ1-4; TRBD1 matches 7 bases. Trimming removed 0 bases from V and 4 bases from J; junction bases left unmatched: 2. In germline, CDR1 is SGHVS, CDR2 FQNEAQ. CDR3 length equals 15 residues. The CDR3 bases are TGTGCCAGCAGCTTAGCGACAGGGTTTAATGAAAAACTGTTTTTT. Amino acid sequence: CASSLATGFNEKLFF.

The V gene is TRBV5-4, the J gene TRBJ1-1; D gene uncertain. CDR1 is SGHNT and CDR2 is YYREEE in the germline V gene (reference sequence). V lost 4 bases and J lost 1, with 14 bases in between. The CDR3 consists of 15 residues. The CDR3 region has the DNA TGTGCCAGCAGCCTGGAGAGGCAGCCGAACACTGAAGCTTTCTTT. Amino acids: CASSLERQPNTEAFF.

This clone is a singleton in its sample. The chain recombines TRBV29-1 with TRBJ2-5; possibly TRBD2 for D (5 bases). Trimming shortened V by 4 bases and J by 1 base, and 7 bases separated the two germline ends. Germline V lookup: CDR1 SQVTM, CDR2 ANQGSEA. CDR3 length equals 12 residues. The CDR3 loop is CSVGGLQETQYF. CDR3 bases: TGCAGCGTTGGCGGGCTCCAAGAGACCCAGTACTTC.

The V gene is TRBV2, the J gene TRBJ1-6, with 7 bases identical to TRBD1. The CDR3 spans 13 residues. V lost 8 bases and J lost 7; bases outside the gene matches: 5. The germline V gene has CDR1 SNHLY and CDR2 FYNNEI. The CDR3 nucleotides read TGTGCCAGCGGTCAGGGGGAGAATTCACCCCTCCACTTT. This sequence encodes CASGQGENSPLHF.

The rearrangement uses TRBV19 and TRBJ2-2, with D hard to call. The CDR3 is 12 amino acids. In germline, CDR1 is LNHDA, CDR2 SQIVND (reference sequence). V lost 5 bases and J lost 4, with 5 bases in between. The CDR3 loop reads CASSLRTGELFF. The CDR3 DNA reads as TGTGCCAGTAGTCTCCGCACCGGGGAGCTGTTTTTT.

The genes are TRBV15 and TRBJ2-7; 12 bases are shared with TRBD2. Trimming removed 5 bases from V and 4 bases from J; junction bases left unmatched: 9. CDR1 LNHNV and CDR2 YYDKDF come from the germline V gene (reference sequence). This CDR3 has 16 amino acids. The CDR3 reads CATSRGGGLAGYEQYF. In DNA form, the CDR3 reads TGTGCCACCAGCCGCGGGGGAGGACTAGCGGGGTACGAGCAGTACTTC. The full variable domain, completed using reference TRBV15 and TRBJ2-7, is DAMVIQNPRYQVTQFGKPVTLSCSQTLNHNVMYWYQQKSSQAPKLLFHYYDKDFNNEADTPDNFQSRRPNTSFCFLDIRSPGLGDTAMYLCATSRGGGLAGYEQYFGPGTRLTVT.